This is a list of T cell receptor beta chains from one sample in a study of Graves' ophthalmopathy and Graves' hyperthyroidism. TCRdb passed the multiplex PCR reads through MiXCR, listing each CDR3 protein once. The top ten clones hold 3.5% to 5% of a sample with 450,000 to 600,000 distinct CDR3 sequences, approximately 37% of them seen once. The specimen was peripheral blood or thyroid tissue (not recorded which). The receptors were gathered from an adult man with Graves' hyperthyroidism. Both conserved end residues are part of each CDR3. D genes are given only for firm matches. Expanded clones get a size class; other rows say once, few or many, or leave the size out.

V gene: TRBV24-1
D gene: TRBD1
clone size: many
CDR3 length: 17
J gene: TRBJ2-2
CDR3 DNA: TGTGCCACCAGTGATTTACGGACAGGGACGAACACCGGGGAGCTGTTTTTT
CDR3 protein: CATSDLRTGTNTGELFF

V gene: TRBV5-1
D gene: NA
clone size: NA
CDR3 length: 17
J gene: TRBJ1-1
CDR3 DNA: TGCGCCAGCAGCTTGGCGGGTCAAATTCTCCGGGGCACTGAAGCTTTCTTT
CDR3 protein: CASSLAGQILRGTEAFF

V gene: TRBV29-1
D gene: TRBD1
clone size: NA
CDR3 length: 14
J gene: TRBJ2-7
CDR3 DNA: TGCAGCGTTGTAGGGACAGGGAGGGCCTACGAGCAGTACTTC
CDR3 protein: CSVVGTGRAYEQYF

V gene: TRBV9
D gene: NA
clone size: many
CDR3 length: 14
J gene: TRBJ1-4
CDR3 DNA: TGTGCCAGCAGCGTAGCGGGATATAATGAAAAACTGTTTTTT
CDR3 protein: CASSVAGYNEKLFF

V gene: TRBV29-1
D gene: TRBD2
clone size: once
CDR3 length: 14
J gene: TRBJ2-7
CDR3 DNA: TGCAGCGTTGGACCGACGGGAGGACTCGATGAGCAGTACTTC
CDR3 protein: CSVGPTGGLDEQYF

V gene: TRBV20-1
D gene: NA
clone size: many
CDR3 length: 15
J gene: TRBJ1-5
CDR3 DNA: TGCAGTGCTGCAAGGAGTATCTATAGCAATCATCCCCAGCATTTT
CDR3 protein: CSAARSIYSNHPQHF

V gene: TRBV29-1
D gene: NA
clone size: many
CDR3 length: 13
J gene: TRBJ1-1
CDR3 DNA: TGCAGCGTTTCTAGGGTAATGGACACTGAAGCTTTCTTT
CDR3 protein: CSVSRVMDTEAFF

V gene: TRBV2
D gene: NA
clone size: many
CDR3 length: 13
J gene: TRBJ1-5
CDR3 DNA: TGTGCCAGCAGAGGGCTATCAAATCAGCCCCAGCATTTT
CDR3 protein: CASRGLSNQPQHF

V gene: TRBV7-9
D gene: NA
clone size: NA
CDR3 length: 24
J gene: TRBJ2-5
CDR3 DNA: NA
CDR3 protein: CASSFYICSAREYASGTTQETQYF

V gene: TRBV7-2
D gene: TRBD1
clone size: NA
CDR3 length: 17
J gene: TRBJ2-7
CDR3 DNA: TGTGCCAGCAGCTTAGGGGTGTTGGGACAGGCTTTCGGCGAGCAGTACTTC
CDR3 protein: CASSLGVLGQAFGEQYF

V gene: TRBV13
D gene: TRBD1
clone size: NA
CDR3 length: 17
J gene: TRBJ2-7
CDR3 DNA: TGTGCCAGCAGCTTAGTGGGACAGGGGGCAAACGACTACGAGCAGTACTTC
CDR3 protein: CASSLVGQGANDYEQYF

V gene: TRBV10-3
D gene: NA
clone size: many
CDR3 length: 14
J gene: TRBJ1-5
CDR3 DNA: TGTGCCATCAGTGATCCAGGGGACAATCAGCCCCAGCATTTT
CDR3 protein: CAISDPGDNQPQHF

V gene: TRBV5-4
D gene: NA
clone size: many
CDR3 length: 15
J gene: TRBJ2-2
CDR3 DNA: TGTGCCAGCAGCTTGGGTGACAGCAACACCGGGGAGCTGTTTTTT
CDR3 protein: CASSLGDSNTGELFF

V gene: TRBV20-1
D gene: NA
clone size: many
CDR3 length: 14
J gene: TRBJ2-7
CDR3 DNA: TGCAGTGCTAGAACTTCTCCCCTTTCCTACGAGCAGTACTTC
CDR3 protein: CSARTSPLSYEQYF

V gene: TRBV5-1
D gene: NA
clone size: many
CDR3 length: 17
J gene: TRBJ2-7
CDR3 DNA: TGCGCCAGCAGCTTGGCCAGGAGGGGGATGTGGTCCTACGAGCAGTACTTC
CDR3 protein: CASSLARRGMWSYEQYF

V gene: TRBV19
D gene: NA
clone size: few
CDR3 length: 12
J gene: TRBJ1-5
CDR3 DNA: TGTGCCAGTAGGGAAGGGGAACAGCCCCAGCATTTT
CDR3 protein: CASREGEQPQHF

V gene: TRBV7-6
D gene: TRBD2
clone size: many
CDR3 length: 15
J gene: TRBJ2-7
CDR3 DNA: TGTGCCAGCAGCGTGACTAGCGGGAGTCCCGACGAGCAGTACTTC
CDR3 protein: CASSVTSGSPDEQYF

V gene: TRBV7-2
D gene: TRBD1
clone size: once
CDR3 length: 16
J gene: TRBJ1-1
CDR3 DNA: TGTGCCAGCAGCTGGGCCATTGGGACAGGGAACACTGAAGCTTTCTTT
CDR3 protein: CASSWAIGTGNTEAFF

V gene: TRBV7-9
D gene: NA
clone size: many
CDR3 length: 13
J gene: TRBJ1-2
CDR3 DNA: TGTGCCAGCAGCTTGGTGCCTAACTATGGCTACACCTTC
CDR3 protein: CASSLVPNYGYTF

V gene: TRBV19
D gene: NA
clone size: many
CDR3 length: 15
J gene: TRBJ1-4
CDR3 DNA: TGTGCCAGTAGTAGGGGCCGGACAACTAATGAAAAACTGTTTTTT
CDR3 protein: CASSRGRTTNEKLFF

V gene: TRBV20-1
D gene: TRBD1
clone size: once
CDR3 length: 15
J gene: TRBJ2-6
CDR3 DNA: TGCAGTGCTAATTCCGGGACAGCTGGGGCCAACGTCCTGACTTTC
CDR3 protein: CSANSGTAGANVLTF

V gene: TRBV29-1
D gene: NA
clone size: many
CDR3 length: 14
J gene: TRBJ1-1
CDR3 DNA: TGCAGCGTTGAGGGGGCCAACTATAACACTGAAGCTTTCTTT
CDR3 protein: CSVEGANYNTEAFF

V gene: TRBV24-1
D gene: NA
clone size: few
CDR3 length: 15
J gene: TRBJ2-1
CDR3 DNA: TGTGCCACCAGTGATGCCCGTGCGAACTACAATGAGCAGTTCTTC
CDR3 protein: CATSDARANYNEQFF

V gene: TRBV12-5
D gene: TRBD1
clone size: few
CDR3 length: 14
J gene: TRBJ1-4
CDR3 DNA: TGTGCTAGTGGTCCGGGACAGGGTGATGAAAAACTGTTTTTT
CDR3 protein: CASGPGQGDEKLFF

V gene: TRBV5-1
D gene: TRBD1
clone size: NA
CDR3 length: 13
J gene: TRBJ1-2
CDR3 DNA: TGCGCCAGCAGGCCGGGACAGGGAGCTGGCTACACCTTC
CDR3 protein: CASRPGQGAGYTF

V gene: TRBV9
D gene: TRBD1
clone size: NA
CDR3 length: 14
J gene: TRBJ1-2
CDR3 DNA: TGTGCCAGCAGCGTAGCGGGACAGGGTGCTGGCTACACCTTC
CDR3 protein: CASSVAGQGAGYTF

V gene: TRBV12-3/TRBV12-4
D gene: TRBD1
clone size: many
CDR3 length: 13
J gene: TRBJ1-2
CDR3 DNA: TGTGCCAGCAGAACACAGGGGCAGGATGGCTACACCTTC
CDR3 protein: CASRTQGQDGYTF

V gene: TRBV7-2
D gene: NA
clone size: NA
CDR3 length: 15
J gene: TRBJ2-3
CDR3 DNA: TGTGCCAGCAGACTGGGCCCCCAACCTGGAGATACGCAGTATTTT
CDR3 protein: CASRLGPQPGDTQYF

V gene: TRBV5-1
D gene: NA
clone size: many
CDR3 length: 14
J gene: TRBJ2-2
CDR3 DNA: TGTGCCAGCAGCTTTTCTGGGAACACCGGGGAGCTGTTTTTT
CDR3 protein: CASSFSGNTGELFF

V gene: TRBV15
D gene: TRBD1
clone size: many
CDR3 length: 17
J gene: TRBJ2-7
CDR3 DNA: TGTGCCACCAGCAGAAGGACAGGGGGACTGAACTCCTACGAGCAGTACTTC
CDR3 protein: CATSRRTGGLNSYEQYF

V gene: TRBV27
D gene: NA
clone size: many
CDR3 length: 13
J gene: TRBJ2-7
CDR3 DNA: TGTGCCAGCAGGGGAGGGGGGTCCTACGAGCAGTACTTC
CDR3 protein: CASRGGGSYEQYF

V gene: TRBV7-9
D gene: TRBD2
clone size: few
CDR3 length: 17
J gene: TRBJ2-1
CDR3 DNA: TGTGCCAGCAGCAGGTTGACTAGCGGGAGCATCGGAAATGAGCAGTTCTTC
CDR3 protein: CASSRLTSGSIGNEQFF

V gene: TRBV12-3/TRBV12-4
D gene: TRBD1
clone size: NA
CDR3 length: 18
J gene: TRBJ1-3
CDR3 DNA: TGTGCCAGCAGCCCAAGTGGGGACAGGGATGTTTTCGGAAACACCATATATTTT
CDR3 protein: CASSPSGDRDVFGNTIYF

V gene: TRBV3-1
D gene: NA
clone size: once
CDR3 length: 15
J gene: TRBJ1-5
CDR3 DNA: TGTGCCAGCAGCCAAGTGAACAGGGTACGACAGCCCCAGCATTTT
CDR3 protein: CASSQVNRVRQPQHF

V gene: TRBV10-3
D gene: TRBD1
clone size: NA
CDR3 length: 12
J gene: TRBJ1-2
CDR3 DNA: TGTGCCAGCAGTGAAGCGGACAGGGGCTACACCTTC
CDR3 protein: CASSEADRGYTF

V gene: TRBV11-2
D gene: NA
clone size: NA
CDR3 length: 14
J gene: TRBJ2-3
CDR3 DNA: TGTGCCAGCAGCCAGGCAGGGCGCGCAGATACGCAGTATTTT
CDR3 protein: CASSQAGRADTQYF

V gene: TRBV20-1
D gene: TRBD1
clone size: many
CDR3 length: 17
J gene: TRBJ1-1
CDR3 DNA: TGCAGTGCTAAAATACTGGACAGGGCAGGTAGGAACACTGAAGCTTTCTTT
CDR3 protein: CSAKILDRAGRNTEAFF

V gene: TRBV7-6
D gene: TRBD2
clone size: NA
CDR3 length: 18
J gene: TRBJ2-7
CDR3 DNA: TGTGCCAGCAGCGTTGGATCGATAGCGGGAGGGAAATCCTACGAGCAGTACTTC
CDR3 protein: CASSVGSIAGGKSYEQYF

V gene: TRBV29-1
D gene: NA
clone size: many
CDR3 length: 13
J gene: TRBJ2-5
CDR3 DNA: TGCAGCGTTCCCCGGGGGGCCCAAGAGACCCAGTACTTC
CDR3 protein: CSVPRGAQETQYF

V gene: TRBV15
D gene: TRBD1
clone size: NA
CDR3 length: 16
J gene: TRBJ1-4
CDR3 DNA: TGTGCCACCAGCAGAGAGGGACAGTCCGGAGGTGAAAAACTGTTTTTT
CDR3 protein: CATSREGQSGGEKLFF

V gene: TRBV10-3
D gene: NA
clone size: many
CDR3 length: 15
J gene: TRBJ1-2
CDR3 DNA: TGTGCCATCTTCGAAAGGGGTAAGGGTCCCGGTGGCTACACCTTC
CDR3 protein: CAIFERGKGPGGYTF

V gene: TRBV12-5
D gene: TRBD1
clone size: many
CDR3 length: 14
J gene: TRBJ1-2
CDR3 DNA: TGTGCTAGCGACTCCTACAGGGGTGAGGATGGCTACACCTTC
CDR3 protein: CASDSYRGEDGYTF

V gene: TRBV5-8
D gene: NA
clone size: many
CDR3 length: 16
J gene: TRBJ1-2
CDR3 DNA: TGTGCCAGCAGCTTGCTAACAGGGCGTGGGAACTATGGCTACACCTTC
CDR3 protein: CASSLLTGRGNYGYTF

V gene: TRBV6-5
D gene: NA
clone size: many
CDR3 length: 13
J gene: TRBJ1-2
CDR3 DNA: TGTGCCAGCAGCACCAGGGGAACCTATGGCTACACCTTC
CDR3 protein: CASSTRGTYGYTF

V gene: TRBV20-1
D gene: TRBD1
clone size: NA
CDR3 length: 16
J gene: TRBJ2-7
CDR3 DNA: TGCAGTGCCCCTGAGTTGAGAACGACAGGGCAGTACGAGCAGTACTTC
CDR3 protein: CSAPELRTTGQYEQYF

V gene: TRBV10-3
D gene: NA
clone size: many
CDR3 length: 14
J gene: TRBJ1-2
CDR3 DNA: TGTGCCTCCCGGGGCGGACACTTTAACTATGGCTACACCTTC
CDR3 protein: CASRGGHFNYGYTF

V gene: TRBV9
D gene: NA
clone size: NA
CDR3 length: 14
J gene: TRBJ2-3
CDR3 DNA: TGTGCCAGCAGCCCTCGGACTGGCACAGATACGCAGTATTTT
CDR3 protein: CASSPRTGTDTQYF

V gene: TRBV29-1
D gene: NA
clone size: NA
CDR3 length: 23
J gene: TRBJ1-1
CDR3 DNA: NA
CDR3 protein: CSVEYPGQYGYTFGSGFWAEAFF

V gene: TRBV24-1
D gene: TRBD2
clone size: few
CDR3 length: 14
J gene: TRBJ2-1
CDR3 DNA: TGTGCCACCAGTGATCTAGCGGGGTACAATGAGCAGTTCTTC
CDR3 protein: CATSDLAGYNEQFF

V gene: TRBV9
D gene: NA
clone size: few
CDR3 length: 16
J gene: TRBJ1-2
CDR3 DNA: TGTGCCAGCAGCCGGGCTGGTACGGTGGCGCGGTATGGCTACACCTTC
CDR3 protein: CASSRAGTVARYGYTF

V gene: TRBV19
D gene: NA
clone size: NA
CDR3 length: 15
J gene: TRBJ2-2
CDR3 DNA: TGTGCCAGTAGTAAGAGGACAGAAAACACCGGGGAGCTGTTTTTT
CDR3 protein: CASSKRTENTGELFF

V gene: TRBV19
D gene: NA
clone size: few
CDR3 length: 13
J gene: TRBJ1-1
CDR3 DNA: TGTGCCAGTAGTGGAGGAGTTCGAACTGAAGCTTTCTTT
CDR3 protein: CASSGGVRTEAFF

V gene: TRBV19
D gene: NA
clone size: few
CDR3 length: 15
J gene: TRBJ2-6
CDR3 DNA: TGTGCCAGTAGTATGACAGTCTCTGGGGCCAACGTCCTGACTTTC
CDR3 protein: CASSMTVSGANVLTF

V gene: TRBV5-1
D gene: NA
clone size: NA
CDR3 length: 14
J gene: TRBJ2-2
CDR3 DNA: TGCGCCAGCACCCAATACTCGAACACCGGGGGGCTGTTTTTT
CDR3 protein: CASTQYSNTGGLFF

V gene: TRBV7-2
D gene: NA
clone size: few
CDR3 length: 15
J gene: TRBJ2-5
CDR3 DNA: TGTGCCTGGAGTCCCTCAGAGGCCACGTCGGAGACCCAGTACTTC
CDR3 protein: CAWSPSEATSETQYF

V gene: TRBV7-8
D gene: NA
clone size: many
CDR3 length: 16
J gene: TRBJ1-2
CDR3 DNA: TGTGCCAGCAGCTTAGTTTCCCAGGCAGTCAACTATGGCTACACCTTC
CDR3 protein: CASSLVSQAVNYGYTF

V gene: TRBV7-9
D gene: TRBD1
clone size: NA
CDR3 length: 16
J gene: TRBJ1-5
CDR3 DNA: TGTGCCAGCAGTCGTAGCGGGACAGGGAGGAATCAGCCCCAGCATTTT
CDR3 protein: CASSRSGTGRNQPQHF